These 7 T cell receptor beta chains share one sample of origin, sequenced in a study of blood T cell repertoires in COVID-19. TCRdb's copy holds only in-frame clones and misses some; the assay was immunoSEQ multiplex PCR. The sample holds 140,000 or so clones, approximately 81% seen once. Sequences were obtained from peripheral blood. All receptors derive from a human donor with acute or convalescent COVID-19. The donor label of this sample is uncertain.

This chain uses TRBV11-2 with TRBJ1-1; possibly TRBD1 for D (5 bases). Deletions cut 1 base from V and 3 bases from J, with 9 bases between. Per germline, CDR1 SGHAT and CDR2 FQNNGV. There are 14 residues in the CDR3. CDR3 residues: CASSLAGKDTEAFF. The DNA of the CDR3 is TGTGCCAGCAGCTTAGCAGGGAAGGACACTGAAGCTTTCTTT.

This clone occurred once. V gene TRBV6-4 combines with J gene TRBJ1-2, with 10 bases fitting TRBD1. Germline V gene sequence: CDR1 MRHNA, CDR2 SNTAGT. The CDR3 has 18 amino acids. Germline trimming cut 3 bases from V and 6 bases from J; bases unmatched to any gene: 16. The CDR3 nucleotides read TGTGCCAGCAGTGATTATAGACAGGGGGCGGTAGGTTCTCATGGCTACACCTTC. As protein: CASSDYRQGAVGSHGYTF.

This CDR3 reads CASSLITAGDGTDTQYF. The CDR3 coding sequence is TGTGCCAGCAGCTTGATTACGGCGGGAGACGGGACAGATACGCAGTATTTT. This chain uses TRBV7-2 with TRBJ2-3, with TRBD2 identical over 7 bases. Germline lookup yields CDR1 SGHTA and CDR2 FQGNSA. V was clipped by 3 bases and J by 3 bases; unmatched bases: 12. The CDR3 is made up of 17 amino acids.

The rearrangement joins TRBV19 to TRBJ1-1, with 7 bases fitting TRBD1. Germline V CDR1 and CDR2: LNHDA, SQIVND (reference sequence). There are 15 residues in the CDR3. Trimming removed 4 bases from V and 4 bases from J; junction bases left unmatched: 9. CDR3 DNA: TGTGCCAGTAGTACAGAGACAGGGTGGGGCACTGAAGCTTTCTTT. Amino acids: CASSTETGWGTEAFF.

The genes are TRBV9 and TRBJ1-5, with D maybe TRBD1 (5 bases). Trimming removed 2 bases from V and 3 bases from J, with 12 bases in between. The CDR3 consists of 15 residues. Germline loops: CDR1 SGDLS, CDR2 YYNGEE. DNA for the CDR3: TGTGCCAGCAGCGTGAGTCCCAGGGACAATCAGCCCCAGCATTTT. Its translation is CASSVSPRDNQPQHF.

This clone was detected once. The rearrangement links TRBV24-1 to TRBJ2-1, with a tentative D call TRBD1 (5 bases). V lost 0 bases and J 5 bases, leaving 7 bases between the germline ends. CDR1 and CDR2 from the germline V gene are KGHDR and SFDVKD. This CDR3 comprises 14 residues. The CDR3 bases are TGTGCCACCAGTGATTTGAGGGGTAACAATGAGCAGTTCTTC. Its translation: CATSDLRGNNEQFF.

The chain combines TRBV5-1 with TRBJ2-3; possible D gene TRBD2, 5 bases. CDR3 length equals 16 residues. From germline, CDR1 is SGHRS and CDR2 YFSETQ. Trimming removed 1 base from V and 0 bases from J, with 12 bases in between. The CDR3 region has the DNA TGCGCCAGCAGCTTGTTCGGCGGGTCTAGCACAGATACGCAGTATTTT. Protein sequence: CASSLFGGSSTDTQYF.